This T cell receptor (beta chain) emerged from a study of lymphopenia after photon versus proton radiotherapy. The method was immunoSEQ multiplex PCR; TCRdb's version includes in-frame clones alone and lacks a portion of them. The sample includes roughly 30,000 clones, 94% of them seen just once. This CDR3 is built from 13 residues. The chain couples TRBV7-5 to TRBJ1-1. TRBV7-5 is assigned pseudogene status. The sample in question was peripheral blood, obtained from a patient treated with photon-based radiotherapy. The TCR comes from a woman aged 45-65 years with cholangiocarcinoma. CDR3 sequence reads: CARRYLRETEAFF. For the CDR3, the DNA is TGTGCCAGAAGGTATCTACGAGAAACTGAAGCTTTCTTT.